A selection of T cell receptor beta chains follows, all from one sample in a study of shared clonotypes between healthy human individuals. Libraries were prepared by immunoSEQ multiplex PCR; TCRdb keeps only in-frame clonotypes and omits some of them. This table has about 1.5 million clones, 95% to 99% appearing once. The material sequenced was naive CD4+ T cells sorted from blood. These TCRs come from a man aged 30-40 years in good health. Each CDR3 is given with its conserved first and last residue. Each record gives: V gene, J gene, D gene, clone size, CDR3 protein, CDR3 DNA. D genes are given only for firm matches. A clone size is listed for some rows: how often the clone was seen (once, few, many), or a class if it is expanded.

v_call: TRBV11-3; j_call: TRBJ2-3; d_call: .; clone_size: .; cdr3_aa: CASSLGPALDTQYF; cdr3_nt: TGTGCCAGCAGCTTAGGTCCCGCATTAGATACGCAGTATTTT
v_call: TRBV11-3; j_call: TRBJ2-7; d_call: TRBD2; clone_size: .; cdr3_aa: CASSSGLAGAGEQYF; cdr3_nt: TGTGCCAGCAGCTCGGGACTAGCGGGAGCAGGCGAGCAGTACTTC
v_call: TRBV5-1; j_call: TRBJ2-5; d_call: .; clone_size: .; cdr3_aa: CASRAVGVQQETQYF; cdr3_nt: TGCGCCAGCAGGGCCGTGGGAGTCCAACAAGAGACCCAGTACTTC
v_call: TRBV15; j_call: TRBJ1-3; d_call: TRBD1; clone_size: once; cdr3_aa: CATSSNKGTGISGNTIYF; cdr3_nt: TGTGCCACCAGCAGCAACAAGGGGACAGGAATCTCTGGAAACACCATATATTTT
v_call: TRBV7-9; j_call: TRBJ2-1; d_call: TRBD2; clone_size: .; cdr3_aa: CASSPSGTRTYNEQFF; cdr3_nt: TGTGCCAGCAGCCCTAGCGGGACTAGAACATACAATGAGCAGTTCTTC
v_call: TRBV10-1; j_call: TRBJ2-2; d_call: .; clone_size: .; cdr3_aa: CASSFLANTGELFF; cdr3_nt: TGCGCCAGCAGTTTTTTGGCGAACACCGGGGAGCTGTTTTTT
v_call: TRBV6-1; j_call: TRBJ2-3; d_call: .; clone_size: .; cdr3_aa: CASSVLTSTDTQYF; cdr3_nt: TGTGCCAGCAGTGTTCTAACGTCCACAGATACGCAGTATTTT
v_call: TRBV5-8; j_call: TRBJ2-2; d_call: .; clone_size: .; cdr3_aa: CASSLSGLRGHGELFF; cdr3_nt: TGTGCCAGCAGCTTGTCAGGGCTTCGTGGTCACGGGGAGCTGTTTTTT
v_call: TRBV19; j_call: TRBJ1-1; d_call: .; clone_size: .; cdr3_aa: CASSTQRSTEAFF; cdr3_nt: TGTGCCAGTAGTACCCAAAGGTCCACTGAAGCTTTCTTT
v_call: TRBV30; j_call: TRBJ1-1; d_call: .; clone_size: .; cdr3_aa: CAWDHHTEAFF; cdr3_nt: TGTGCCTGGGACCACCACACTGAAGCTTTCTTT
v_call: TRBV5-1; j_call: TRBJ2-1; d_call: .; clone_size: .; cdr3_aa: CASSLVERPGAEQFF; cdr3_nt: TGCGCCAGCAGCTTGGTAGAGCGGCCAGGGGCTGAGCAGTTCTTC
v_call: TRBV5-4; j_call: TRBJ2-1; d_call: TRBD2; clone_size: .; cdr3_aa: CASSRGLAEFNEQFF; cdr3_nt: TGTGCCAGCAGCAGGGGACTAGCGGAGTTCAATGAGCAGTTCTTC
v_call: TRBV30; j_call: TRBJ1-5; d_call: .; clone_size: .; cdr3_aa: CAWSSGTHQPQHF; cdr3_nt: TGTGCCTGGAGTAGCGGTACACATCAGCCCCAGCATTTT
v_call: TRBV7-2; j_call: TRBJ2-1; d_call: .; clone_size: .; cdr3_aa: CASSQPAVAVNEQFF; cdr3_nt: TGTGCCAGCAGCCAACCCGCCGTAGCGGTCAATGAGCAGTTCTTC
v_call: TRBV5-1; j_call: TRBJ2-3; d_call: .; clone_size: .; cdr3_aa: CASSLTTGADTQYF; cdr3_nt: TGCGCCAGCAGCTTAACCACAGGAGCAGATACGCAGTATTTT
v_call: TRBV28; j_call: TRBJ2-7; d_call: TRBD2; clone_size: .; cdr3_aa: CASSSSGRNEQYF; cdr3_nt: TGTGCCAGCAGTTCTAGCGGGAGGAACGAGCAGTACTTC
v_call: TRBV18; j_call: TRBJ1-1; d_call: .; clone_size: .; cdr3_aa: CASSPISSGTEAFF; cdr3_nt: TGTGCCAGCTCACCAATTTCTAGCGGGACTGAAGCTTTCTTT
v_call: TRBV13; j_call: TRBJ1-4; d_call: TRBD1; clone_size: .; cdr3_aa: CASSLGRGSATNEKLFF; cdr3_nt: TGTGCCAGCAGCTTAGGCAGGGGGTCCGCAACTAATGAAAAACTGTTTTTT
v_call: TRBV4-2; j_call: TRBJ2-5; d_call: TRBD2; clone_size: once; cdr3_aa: CASSQDRGLAPGGETQYF; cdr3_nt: TGTGCCAGCAGCCAAGACCGGGGACTAGCCCCCGGAGGTGAGACCCAGTACTTC
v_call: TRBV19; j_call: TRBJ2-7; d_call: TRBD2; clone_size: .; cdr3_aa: CASMLTSGDYEQYF; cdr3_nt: TGTGCCAGTATGTTAACTAGCGGGGACTACGAGCAGTACTTC
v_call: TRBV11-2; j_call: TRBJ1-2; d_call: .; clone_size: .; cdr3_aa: CASSLIRVASYGYTF; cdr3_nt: TGTGCCAGCAGCTTAATCAGGGTCGCGAGCTATGGCTACACCTTC
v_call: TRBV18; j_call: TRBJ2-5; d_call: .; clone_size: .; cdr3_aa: CASSPRGLRETQYF; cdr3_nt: TGTGCCAGCTCACCACGGGGGCTTCGAGAGACCCAGTACTTC
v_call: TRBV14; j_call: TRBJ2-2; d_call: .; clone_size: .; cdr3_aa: CASSSANTGELFF; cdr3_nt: TGTGCCAGCTCCAGCGCGAACACCGGGGAGCTGTTTTTT
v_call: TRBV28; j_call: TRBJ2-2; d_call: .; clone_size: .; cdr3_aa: CASTALGTGELFF; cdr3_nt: TGTGCCAGCACAGCCTTGGGCACCGGGGAGCTGTTTTTT
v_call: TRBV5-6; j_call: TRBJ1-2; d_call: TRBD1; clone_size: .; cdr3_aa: CASSLYNRSGQGAGGYTF; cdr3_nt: TGTGCCAGCAGCTTGTATAATCGATCCGGCCAGGGGGCTGGTGGCTACACCTTC
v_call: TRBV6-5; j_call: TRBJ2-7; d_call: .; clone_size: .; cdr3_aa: CASTRQGTVYEQYF; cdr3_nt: TGTGCCAGCACCAGGCAGGGCACCGTCTACGAGCAGTACTTC
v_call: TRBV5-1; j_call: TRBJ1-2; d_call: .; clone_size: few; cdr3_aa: CASRSTVDYGYTF; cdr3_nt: TGCGCCAGCAGATCGACGGTAGACTATGGCTACACCTTC
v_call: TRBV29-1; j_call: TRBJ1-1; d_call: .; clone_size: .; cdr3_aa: CSVVSGNTEAFF; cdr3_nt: TGCAGCGTTGTCTCAGGGAACACTGAAGCTTTCTTT
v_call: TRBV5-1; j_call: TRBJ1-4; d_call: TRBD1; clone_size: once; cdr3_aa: CASSQGATNEKLFF; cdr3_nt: TGCGCCAGCAGCCAGGGGGCAACTAATGAAAAACTGTTTTTT
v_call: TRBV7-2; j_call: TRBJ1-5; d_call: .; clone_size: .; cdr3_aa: CASSLGLQGGQPQHF; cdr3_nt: TGTGCCAGCAGCTTAGGTCTCCAGGGAGGCCAGCCCCAGCATTTT
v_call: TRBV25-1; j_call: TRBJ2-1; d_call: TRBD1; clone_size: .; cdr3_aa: CASSPQGARYNEQFF; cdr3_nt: TGTGCCAGCAGCCCACAGGGGGCGCGGTACAATGAGCAGTTCTTC
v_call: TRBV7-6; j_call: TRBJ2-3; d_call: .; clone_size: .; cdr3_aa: CASSPGSDTQYF; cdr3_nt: TGTGCCAGCAGCCCAGGGTCAGATACGCAGTATTTT
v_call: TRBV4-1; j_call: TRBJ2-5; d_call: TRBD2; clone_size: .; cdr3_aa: CASSQDHSGRQETQYF; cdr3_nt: TGCGCCAGCAGCCAAGATCATAGCGGGCGACAAGAGACCCAGTACTTC
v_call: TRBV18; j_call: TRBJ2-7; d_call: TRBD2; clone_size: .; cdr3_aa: CASSLNKPFGRVAGAIYEQYF; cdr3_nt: TGTGCCAGCTCACTAAATAAGCCATTTGGGAGGGTAGCGGGAGCAATCTACGAGCAGTACTTC
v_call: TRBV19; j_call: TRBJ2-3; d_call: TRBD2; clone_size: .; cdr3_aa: CASSMPSGSTDTQYF; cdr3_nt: TGTGCCAGTAGTATGCCTAGCGGGAGCACAGATACGCAGTATTTT
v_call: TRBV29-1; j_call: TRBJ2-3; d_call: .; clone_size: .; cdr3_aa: CSVAGPPGDTQYF; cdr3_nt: TGCAGCGTTGCAGGCCCACCGGGAGATACGCAGTATTTT
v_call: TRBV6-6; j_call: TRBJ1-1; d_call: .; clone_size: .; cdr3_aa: CASSYPGRADEAFF; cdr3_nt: TGTGCCAGCAGTTACCCCGGTAGGGCGGATGAAGCTTTCTTT
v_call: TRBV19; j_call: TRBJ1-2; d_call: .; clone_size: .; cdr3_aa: CASTYRWRGKPNYGYTF; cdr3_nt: TGTGCCAGTACATATCGATGGAGGGGAAAGCCTAACTATGGCTACACCTTC
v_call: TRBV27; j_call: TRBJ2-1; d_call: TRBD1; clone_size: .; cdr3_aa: CASSFYGTGSDNEQFF; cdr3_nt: TGTGCCAGCAGTTTTTACGGGACAGGGTCCGACAATGAGCAGTTCTTC
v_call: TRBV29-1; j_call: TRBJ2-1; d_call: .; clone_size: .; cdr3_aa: CSVEDWRGPEFEQFF; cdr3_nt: TGCAGCGTTGAAGATTGGCGGGGGCCTGAATTTGAGCAGTTCTTC
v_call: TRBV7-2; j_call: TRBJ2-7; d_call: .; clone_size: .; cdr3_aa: CASSLDVTRGREQYF; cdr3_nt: TGTGCCAGCAGCTTAGATGTGACAAGGGGCCGCGAGCAGTACTTC
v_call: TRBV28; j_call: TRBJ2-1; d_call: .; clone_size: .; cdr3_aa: CASSYGSGTYNEQFF; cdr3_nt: TGTGCCAGCAGTTACGGGAGTGGGACCTACAATGAGCAGTTCTTC